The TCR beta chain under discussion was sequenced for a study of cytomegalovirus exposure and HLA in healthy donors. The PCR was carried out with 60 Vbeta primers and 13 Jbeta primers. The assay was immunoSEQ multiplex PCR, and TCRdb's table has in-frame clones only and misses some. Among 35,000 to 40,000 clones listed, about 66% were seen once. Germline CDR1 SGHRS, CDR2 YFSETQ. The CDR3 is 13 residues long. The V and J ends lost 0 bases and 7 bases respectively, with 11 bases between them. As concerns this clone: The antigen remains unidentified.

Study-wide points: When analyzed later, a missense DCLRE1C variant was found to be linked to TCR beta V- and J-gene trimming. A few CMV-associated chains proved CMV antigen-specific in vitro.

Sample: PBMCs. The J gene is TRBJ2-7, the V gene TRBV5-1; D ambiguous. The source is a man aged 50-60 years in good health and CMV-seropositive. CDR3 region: CASSLGSVQEQYF. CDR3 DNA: TGCGCCAGCAGCTTGGGATCGGTCCAAGAGCAGTACTTC.